This is a list of T cell receptor beta chains from one sample in a study of shared clonotypes between healthy human individuals. Clones were read by immunoSEQ multiplex PCR, and TCRdb kept only the in-frame ones, dropping some. The sample has roughly 500,000 clones; around 96% are singletons. The sequenced material came from naive CD4+ T cells sorted from blood. Receptor source: a woman aged 30 to 39 in good health. Each CDR3 is given with its conserved first and last residue. The D gene is left open where the match is weak. Size tells how often a clone was seen (once, few, many) or the class of an expanded clone, and some rows leave it out.

d_call	j_call	v_call	clone_size	cdr3_aa	cdr3_nt
NA	TRBJ2-7	TRBV5-8	NA	CASSFPPGYFYEQYF	TGTGCCAGCAGCTTCCCCCCGGGGTACTTCTACGAGCAGTACTTC
NA	TRBJ1-4	TRBV28	NA	CASSFQIRITNEKLFF	TGTGCCAGCAGTTTTCAAATCCGGATAACTAATGAAAAACTGTTTTTT
TRBD1	TRBJ2-2	TRBV5-1	NA	CASSKTGATNTGELFF	TGCGCCAGCAGCAAGACAGGGGCAACGAACACCGGGGAGCTGTTTTTT
NA	TRBJ1-1	TRBV28	NA	CASSLAGTTEAFF	TGTGCCAGCAGTTTAGCGGGCACCACTGAAGCTTTCTTT
NA	TRBJ1-1	TRBV7-8	NA	CASSLLDPGTTEAFF	TGTGCCAGCAGCTTATTGGACCCGGGCACCACTGAAGCTTTCTTT
TRBD1	TRBJ2-7	TRBV6-6	once	CASSYPKGQGGYEQYF	TGTGCCAGCAGTTACCCGAAGGGACAGGGGGGCTACGAGCAGTACTTC
NA	TRBJ2-1	TRBV29-1	NA	CSVKPDRVQNNEQFF	TGCAGCGTTAAGCCGGACAGAGTCCAGAACAATGAGCAGTTCTTC
NA	TRBJ1-1	TRBV30	NA	CAWSVLPGWDRMNTEAFF	TGTGCCTGGAGTGTACTGCCGGGTTGGGACCGAATGAACACTGAAGCTTTCTTT
TRBD2	TRBJ2-3	TRBV2	once	CASSDGAGGLDTQYF	TGTGCCAGCAGTGATGGTGCGGGAGGTCTGGATACGCAGTATTTT
TRBD2	TRBJ2-7	TRBV5-1	NA	CASNSEAGASSYEQYF	TGCGCCAGCAATTCAGAAGCGGGAGCGTCATCCTACGAGCAGTACTTC
NA	TRBJ1-2	TRBV19	few	CASSILTDYGYTF	TGTGCCAGTAGTATTTTGACGGACTATGGCTACACCTTC
TRBD1	TRBJ2-7	TRBV19	NA	CASSPGTGGMYEQYF	TGTGCCAGTAGCCCCGGGACAGGGGGCATGTACGAGCAGTACTTC
TRBD1	TRBJ2-7	TRBV25-1	NA	CASSEFSGGDLAYEQYF	TGTGCCAGCAGTGAATTTTCAGGGGGCGATTTAGCCTACGAGCAGTACTTC
NA	TRBJ1-1	TRBV6-5	NA	CASSYHGWGTEAFF	TGTGCCAGCAGTTACCATGGGTGGGGGACTGAAGCTTTCTTT